This T cell receptor beta chain was sequenced for a study of T cell repertoires in cytomegalovirus infection. The table lists this clonotype with a count of one. Antigen: not known. General study points: What dominated the ex vivo response were HLA-C-restricted CMV-specific TCR beta clonotypes.

The germline V and J ends were trimmed by 0 bases and 2 bases, with 10 bases remaining between them. The CDR3 sequence is 15 residues long. The V gene's germline CDR1 is SGHDT and CDR2 YYEEEE. TCRdb re-derived calls from the reads in MiXCR, one entry per CDR3 protein. This repertoire shows 200,000 to 250,000 distinct CDR3 sequences, around two fifths found once; its top ten account for 55% to 60%. The clonotype originates from a human donor in good health (CMV status not recorded). Some clones in this sample may be carry-over from other donors' samples. V usage is TRBV5-6 and J usage is TRBJ2-3; weak D call: TRBD1 (6 bases). The sequenced sample was CD8+ T cells from cultured PBMCs, obtained from culture after CMV antigen stimulation. The CDR3 here is CASSLESGDTDTQYF. DNA for the CDR3: TGTGCCAGCAGCTTGGAGTCAGGGGACACAGATACGCAGTATTTT.